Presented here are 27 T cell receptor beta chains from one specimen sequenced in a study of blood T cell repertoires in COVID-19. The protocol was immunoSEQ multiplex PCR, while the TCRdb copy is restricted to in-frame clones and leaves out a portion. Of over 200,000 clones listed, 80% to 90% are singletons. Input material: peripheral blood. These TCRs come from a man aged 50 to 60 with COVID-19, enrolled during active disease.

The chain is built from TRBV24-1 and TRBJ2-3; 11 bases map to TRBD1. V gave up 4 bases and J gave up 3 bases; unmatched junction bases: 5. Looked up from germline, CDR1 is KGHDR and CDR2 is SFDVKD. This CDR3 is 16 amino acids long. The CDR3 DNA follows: TGTGCCACCAGTGAACTCGGGACAGGGGGGACAGATACGCAGTATTTT. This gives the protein CATSELGTGGTDTQYF.

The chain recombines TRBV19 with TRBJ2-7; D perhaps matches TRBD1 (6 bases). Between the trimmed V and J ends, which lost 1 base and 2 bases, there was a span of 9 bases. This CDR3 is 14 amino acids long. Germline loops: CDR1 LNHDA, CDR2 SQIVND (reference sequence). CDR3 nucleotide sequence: TGTGCCAGTAGTATAGGGGGGCAGGCCTACGAGCAGTACTTC. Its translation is CASSIGGQAYEQYF.

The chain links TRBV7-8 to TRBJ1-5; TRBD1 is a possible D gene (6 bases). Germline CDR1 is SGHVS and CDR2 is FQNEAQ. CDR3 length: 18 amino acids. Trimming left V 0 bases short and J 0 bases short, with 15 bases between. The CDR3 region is CASSLASQGAYSNQPQHF. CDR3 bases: TGTGCCAGCAGCTTAGCGTCACAGGGAGCTTATAGCAATCAGCCCCAGCATTTT.

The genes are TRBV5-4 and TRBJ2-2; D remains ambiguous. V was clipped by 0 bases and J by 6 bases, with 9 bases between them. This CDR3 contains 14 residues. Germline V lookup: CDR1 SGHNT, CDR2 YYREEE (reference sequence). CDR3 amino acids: CASSLVRGSGELFF. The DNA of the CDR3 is TGTGCCAGCAGCTTGGTGCGCGGCTCCGGGGAGCTGTTTTTT.

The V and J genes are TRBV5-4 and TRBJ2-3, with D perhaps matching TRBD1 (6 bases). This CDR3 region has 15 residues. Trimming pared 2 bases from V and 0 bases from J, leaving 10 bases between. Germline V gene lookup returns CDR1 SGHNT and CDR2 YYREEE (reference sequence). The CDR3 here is CASSFSGASTDTQYF. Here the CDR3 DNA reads TGTGCCAGCAGCTTTTCAGGGGCTAGCACAGATACGCAGTATTTT.

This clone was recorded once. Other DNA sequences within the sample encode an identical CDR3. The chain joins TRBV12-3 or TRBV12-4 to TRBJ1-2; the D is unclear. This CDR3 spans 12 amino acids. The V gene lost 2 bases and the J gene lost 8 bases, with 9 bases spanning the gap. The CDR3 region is CASSLREFGYTF. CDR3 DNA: TGTGCCAGCAGTTTACGGGAGTTCGGCTACACCTTC.

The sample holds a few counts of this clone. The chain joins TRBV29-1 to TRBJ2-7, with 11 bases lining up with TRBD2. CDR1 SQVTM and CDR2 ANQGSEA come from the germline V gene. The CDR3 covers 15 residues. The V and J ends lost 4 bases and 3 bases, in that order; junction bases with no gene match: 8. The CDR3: CSVVGTSGANYEQYF. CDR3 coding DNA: TGCAGCGTTGTAGGGACTAGCGGAGCGAACTACGAGCAGTACTTC.

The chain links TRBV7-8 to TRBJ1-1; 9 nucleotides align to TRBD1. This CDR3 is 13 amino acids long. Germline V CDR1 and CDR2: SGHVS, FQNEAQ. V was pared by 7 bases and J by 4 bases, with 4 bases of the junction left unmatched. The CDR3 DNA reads TGTGCCAGCACGAAGGACAGGGGCACTGAAGCTTTCTTT. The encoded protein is CASTKDRGTEAFF.

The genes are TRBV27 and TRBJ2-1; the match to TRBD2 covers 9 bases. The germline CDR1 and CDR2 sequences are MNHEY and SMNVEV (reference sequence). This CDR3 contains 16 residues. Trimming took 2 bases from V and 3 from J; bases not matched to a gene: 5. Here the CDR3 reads CASSLESGRLYNEQFF. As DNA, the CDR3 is TGTGCCAGCAGTTTAGAGAGCGGGAGGCTCTACAATGAGCAGTTCTTC.

The chain's CDR3 is CASSPPGVLLKEGYTF. CDR3 DNA: TGTGCCAGCAGCCCCCCGGGGGTCCTTTTGAAAGAGGGCTACACCTTC. V and J are TRBV5-6 and TRBJ1-2; D might be TRBD1 (5 bases). Trimming stripped 4 bases from V and 8 bases from J, with 24 bases between. CDR3 size: 16 residues. The germline V gene has CDR1 SGHDT and CDR2 YYEEEE.

This chain's CDR3 is CASSQRQGAWEQYF. In DNA, the CDR3 is TGCGCCAGCAGCCAACGACAGGGGGCGTGGGAGCAGTACTTC. V gene TRBV4-1 combines with J gene TRBJ2-7, with 10 bases lining up with TRBD1. This CDR3 is built from 14 residues. V shed 2 bases and J 7 bases; nucleotides not matched to a gene: 5. CDR1 is MGHRA and CDR2 is YSYEKL in the germline V gene.

CDR3: CASTNQGAQPQHF. The CDR3 nucleotides read TGTGCCAGTACGAATCAGGGTGCTCAGCCCCAGCATTTT. This chain links TRBV19 with TRBJ1-5; a weak D match, TRBD1 (5 bases). The CDR3 runs to 13 residues. The V end was cut by 7 bases, the J end by 6 bases, with 13 bases between. Germline V CDR1 and CDR2: LNHDA, SQIVND (reference sequence).

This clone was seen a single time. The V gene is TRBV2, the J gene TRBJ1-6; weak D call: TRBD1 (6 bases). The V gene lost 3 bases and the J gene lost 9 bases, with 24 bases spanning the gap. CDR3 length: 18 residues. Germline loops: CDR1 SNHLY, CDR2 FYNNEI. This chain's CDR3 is CASSDLWAGVKASSPLHF. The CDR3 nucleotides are TGTGCCAGCAGTGATCTCTGGGCAGGGGTGAAAGCATCTTCACCCCTCCACTTT.

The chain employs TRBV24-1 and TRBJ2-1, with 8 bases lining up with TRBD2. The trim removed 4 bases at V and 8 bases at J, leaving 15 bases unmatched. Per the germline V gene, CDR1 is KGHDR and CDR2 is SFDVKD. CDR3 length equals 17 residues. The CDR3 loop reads CATSETPGAGGSDEQFF. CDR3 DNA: TGTGCCACCAGTGAGACCCCCGGGGCGGGAGGCTCAGATGAGCAGTTCTTC.

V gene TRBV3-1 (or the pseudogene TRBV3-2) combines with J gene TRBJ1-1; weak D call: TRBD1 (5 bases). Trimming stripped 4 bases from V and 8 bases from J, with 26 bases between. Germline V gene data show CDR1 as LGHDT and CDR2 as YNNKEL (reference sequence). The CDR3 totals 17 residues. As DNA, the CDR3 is TGTGCCAGCAGCCCACACCGGGGGTTTGGGGGAAGGTTGGAAGCTTTCTTT. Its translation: CASSPHRGFGGRLEAFF.

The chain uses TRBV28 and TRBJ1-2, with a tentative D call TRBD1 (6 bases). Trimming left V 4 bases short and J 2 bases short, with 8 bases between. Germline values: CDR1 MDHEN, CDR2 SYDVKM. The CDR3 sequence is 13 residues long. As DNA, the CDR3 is TGTGCCAGCAGTTCGACAGGAAACTATGGCTACACCTTC. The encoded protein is CASSSTGNYGYTF.

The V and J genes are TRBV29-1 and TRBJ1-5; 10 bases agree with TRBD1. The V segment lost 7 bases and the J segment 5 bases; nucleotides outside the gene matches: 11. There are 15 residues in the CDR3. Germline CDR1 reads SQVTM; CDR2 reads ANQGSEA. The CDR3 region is CSAIHGTGADQPQHF. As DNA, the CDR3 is TGCAGCGCCATTCACGGGACAGGGGCAGATCAGCCCCAGCATTTT. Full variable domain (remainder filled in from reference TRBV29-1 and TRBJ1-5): SAVISQKPSRDICQRGTSLTIQCQVDSQVTMMFWYRQQPGQSLTLIATANQGSEATYESGFVIDKFPISRPNLTFSTLTVSNMSPEDSSIYLCSAIHGTGADQPQHFGDGTRLSIL.

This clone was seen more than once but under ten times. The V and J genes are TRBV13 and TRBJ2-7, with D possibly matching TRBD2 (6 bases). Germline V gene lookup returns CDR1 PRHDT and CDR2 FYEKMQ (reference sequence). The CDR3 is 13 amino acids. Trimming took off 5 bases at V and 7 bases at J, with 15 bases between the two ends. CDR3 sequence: CASSQERAREQYF. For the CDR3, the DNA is TGTGCCAGCAGCCAGGAGCGGGCGCGGGAGCAGTACTTC.

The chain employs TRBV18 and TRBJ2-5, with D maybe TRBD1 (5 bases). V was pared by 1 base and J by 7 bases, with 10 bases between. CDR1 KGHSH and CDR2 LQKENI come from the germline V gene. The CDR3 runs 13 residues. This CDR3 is CASSPRSQGTQYF. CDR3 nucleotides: TGTGCCAGCTCACCACGTTCTCAGGGGACCCAGTACTTC.

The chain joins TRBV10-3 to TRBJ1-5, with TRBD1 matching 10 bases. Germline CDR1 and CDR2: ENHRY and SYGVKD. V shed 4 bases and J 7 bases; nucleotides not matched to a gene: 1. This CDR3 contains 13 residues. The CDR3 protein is CAISGQGAQPQHF. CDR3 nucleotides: TGTGCCATCAGTGGACAGGGGGCCCAGCCCCAGCATTTT.

CDR3 protein: CASSLMTTSLEQYF. CDR3 DNA sequence: TGTGCCAGCAGCTTAATGACTACTTCTCTCGAGCAGTACTTC. The rearrangement links TRBV7-9 to TRBJ2-7, with a weak D call TRBD2 (5 bases). Germline lookup yields CDR1 SEHNR and CDR2 FQNEAQ (reference sequence). The germline V and J ends were trimmed by 2 bases and 6 bases, with 14 bases remaining between them. The CDR3 extends over 14 amino acids. The full variable domain, in which reference TRBV7-9 and TRBJ2-7 provide the parts outside the CDR3, is DTGVSQNPRHKITKRGQNVTFRCDPISEHNRLYWYRQTLGQGPEFLTYFQNEAQLEKSRLLSDRFSAERPKGSFSTLEIQRTEQGDSAMYLCASSLMTTSLEQYFGPGTRLTVT.

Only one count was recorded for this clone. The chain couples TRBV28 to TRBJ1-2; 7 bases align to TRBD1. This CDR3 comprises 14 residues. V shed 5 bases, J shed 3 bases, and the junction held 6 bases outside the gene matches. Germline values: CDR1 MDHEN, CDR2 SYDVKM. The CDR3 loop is CASSQTGWYYGYTF. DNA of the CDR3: TGTGCCAGCAGTCAGACAGGGTGGTACTATGGCTACACCTTC.

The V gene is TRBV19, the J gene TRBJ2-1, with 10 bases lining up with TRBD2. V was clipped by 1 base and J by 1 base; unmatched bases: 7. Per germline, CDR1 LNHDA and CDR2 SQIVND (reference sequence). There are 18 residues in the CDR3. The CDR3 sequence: CASSIVSSGRGSYNEQFF. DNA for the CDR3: TGTGCCAGTAGTATAGTTTCCAGCGGGAGGGGTTCCTACAATGAGCAGTTCTTC. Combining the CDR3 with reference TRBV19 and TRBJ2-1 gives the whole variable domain DGGITQSPKYLFRKEGQNVTLSCEQNLNHDAMYWYRQDPGQGLRLIYYSQIVNDFQKGDIAEGYSVSREKKESFPLTVTSAQKNPTAFYLCASSIVSSGRGSYNEQFFGPGTRLTVL.

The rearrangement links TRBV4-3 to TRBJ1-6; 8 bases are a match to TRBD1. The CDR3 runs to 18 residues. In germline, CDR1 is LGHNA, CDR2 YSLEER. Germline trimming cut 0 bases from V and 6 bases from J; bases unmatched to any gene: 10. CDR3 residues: CASSQDPRGTGANSPLHF. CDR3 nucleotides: TGCGCCAGCAGCCAAGATCCCCGCGGGACAGGAGCTAATTCACCCCTCCACTTT.

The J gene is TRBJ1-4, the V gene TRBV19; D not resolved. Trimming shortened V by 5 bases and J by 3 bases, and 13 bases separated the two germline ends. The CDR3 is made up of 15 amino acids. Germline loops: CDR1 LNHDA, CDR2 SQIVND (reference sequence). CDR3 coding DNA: TGTGCCAGTAGTTTCCGTAGCGCTCCTAATGAAAAACTGTTTTTT. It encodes CASSFRSAPNEKLFF.

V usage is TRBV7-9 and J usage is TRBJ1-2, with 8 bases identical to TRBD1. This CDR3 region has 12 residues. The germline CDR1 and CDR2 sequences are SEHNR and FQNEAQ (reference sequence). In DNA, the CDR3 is TGTGCTGTTCAGGGGGCGAACTATGGCTACACCTTC. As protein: CAVQGANYGYTF.

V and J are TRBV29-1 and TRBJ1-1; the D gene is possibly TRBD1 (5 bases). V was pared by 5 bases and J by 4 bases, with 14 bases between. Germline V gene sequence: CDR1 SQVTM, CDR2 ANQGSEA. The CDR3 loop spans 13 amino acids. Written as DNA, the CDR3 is TGCAGCGTTAACAGGTTACCCGTCACTGAAGCTTTCTTT. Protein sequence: CSVNRLPVTEAFF.